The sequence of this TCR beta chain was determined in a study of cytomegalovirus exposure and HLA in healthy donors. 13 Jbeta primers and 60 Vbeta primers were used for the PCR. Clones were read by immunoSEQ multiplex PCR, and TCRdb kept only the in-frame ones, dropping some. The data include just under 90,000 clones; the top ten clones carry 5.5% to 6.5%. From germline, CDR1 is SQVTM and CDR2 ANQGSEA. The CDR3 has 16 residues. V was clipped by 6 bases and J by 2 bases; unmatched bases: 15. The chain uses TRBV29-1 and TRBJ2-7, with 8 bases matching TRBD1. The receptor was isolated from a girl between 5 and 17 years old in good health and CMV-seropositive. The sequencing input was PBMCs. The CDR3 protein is CSVARDRWPLAYEQYF. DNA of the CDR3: TGCAGCGTGGCCCGGGACAGGTGGCCACTTGCCTACGAGCAGTACTTC.